The clone carrying this TCR beta chain was seen at least ten times. The evidence that diagnosis relied on was clinical symptoms, serum thyroxine, TRAb, thyroid ultrasound and orbital computed tomography. The record originates from a study of Graves' ophthalmopathy and Graves' hyperthyroidism. Amplifying from RNA transcripts, the study obtained TCR beta CDR3 regions. HTBI primers were used in a first-round RT-PCR, which preceded a second-round multiplex PCR. Each CDR3 protein is one row after TCRdb ran MiXCR on the multiplex PCR reads. Among around 600,000 distinct CDR3 sequences, approximately 39% were seen once, and the ten largest hold 3% to 3.5%. With V trimmed by 2 bases and J by 8 bases, 4 bases remained unmatched. The length of the CDR3 is 15 residues. The germline V gene has CDR1 LNHNV and CDR2 YYDKDF (reference sequence).

The receptor's source is an adult man with Graves' ophthalmopathy. Source material: peripheral blood. V and J are TRBV15 and TRBJ1-6; TRBD1 agrees at 9 bases. CDR3 protein: CATSRSTGGDSPLHF. CDR3 in DNA: TGTGCCACCAGCAGATCGACAGGGGGGGATTCACCCCTCCACTTT.